Following are 17 T cell receptor beta chains from one sample sequenced in a study of blood T cell repertoires in COVID-19. The assay was immunoSEQ multiplex PCR, and TCRdb's table has in-frame clones only and misses some. The sample includes some 140,000 clones, 75% to 85% of them seen just once. The sequencing sample was made of peripheral blood. Source of these receptors: a woman aged 55-69 years with COVID-19, enrolled during active disease.

The chain joins TRBV6-4 to TRBJ1-2; perhaps TRBD1 as D (6 bases). This CDR3 is 15 amino acids long. Germline loops: CDR1 MRHNA, CDR2 SNTAGT. V lost 2 bases, J lost 8 bases, and 18 bases lay in between. CDR3 DNA sequence: TGTGCCAGCAGTGACACTCCGGGACAACGTATGGGCTACACCTTC. This gives the protein CASSDTPGQRMGYTF.

The chain is built from TRBV27 and TRBJ2-2; 9 bases are shared with TRBD2. The J segment lost 0 bases and the V segment lost 4 bases, leaving 15 bases of the junction unmatched. Per the germline V gene, CDR1 is MNHEY and CDR2 is SMNVEV (reference sequence). The CDR3 totals 20 residues. CDR3 in DNA: TGTGCCAGCAGTTGGACTAGCGCCAAGGGAGGGGCTTCGAACACCGGGGAGCTGTTTTTT. It yields the protein CASSWTSAKGGASNTGELFF.

V gene TRBV6-4 combines with J gene TRBJ1-5; D might be TRBD1 (6 bases). The V end lost 5 bases, the J end lost 3 bases, and 8 bases lay between the germline ends. In germline, CDR1 is MRHNA, CDR2 SNTAGT. The CDR3 covers 13 residues. In DNA form, the CDR3 reads TGTGCCAGCAGTACAGGGCCCAATCAGCCCCAGCATTTT. It codes for CASSTGPNQPQHF.

The V and J genes are TRBV5-1 and TRBJ2-2; TRBD2 agrees at 9 bases. This CDR3 has 14 amino acids. The germline CDR1 and CDR2 sequences are SGHRS and YFSETQ. The J segment lost 6 bases and the V segment lost 6 bases, leaving 6 bases of the junction unmatched. The CDR3 bases are TGCGCCAGCACCTGGACTAGCGAGGCCGGGGAGCTGTTTTTT. Translating it yields CASTWTSEAGELFF. Full variable domain (outside the CDR3, taken from reference TRBV5-1 and TRBJ2-2): KAGVTQTPRYLIKTRGQQVTLSCSPISGHRSVSWYQQTPGQGLQFLFEYFSETQRNKGNFPGRFSGRQFSNSRSEMNVSTLELGDSALYLCASTWTSEAGELFFGEGSRLTVL.

CDR3 protein: CASSLEGLAGTSEQYF. CDR3 nucleotides: TGTGCCAGCAGCTTAGAGGGACTAGCGGGAACTAGCGAGCAGTACTTC. This chain uses TRBV7-9 with TRBJ2-7; 13 nucleotides match TRBD2. After removal of 1 base from V and 6 bases from J, the junction contained 6 bases not matched to a gene. CDR3 length: 16 amino acids. Germline-derived CDR1 and CDR2 are SEHNR and FQNEAQ (reference sequence).

V is TRBV12-5 and J is TRBJ2-1; maybe TRBD2 (5 bases). The CDR3 has 16 amino acids. V was trimmed by 4 bases and J by 6 bases, leaving 19 bases between them. The germline gives CDR1 LGHNT, CDR2 FRNRAP. Here the CDR3 reads CASGSNPPGVFNEQFF. CDR3 nucleotides: TGTGCTAGTGGTTCCAACCCTCCCGGGGTATTCAATGAGCAGTTCTTC.

The V gene is TRBV11-3, the J gene TRBJ2-1; weak D call: TRBD1 (6 bases). The CDR3 is 15 residues long. Trimming stripped 5 bases from V and 8 bases from J, with 19 bases between. The V gene's germline CDR1 is SGHNT and CDR2 YENEEA. This CDR3 reads CASSVRGPQGDEQFF. The CDR3 DNA reads as TGTGCCAGCAGCGTCAGGGGCCCTCAAGGGGATGAGCAGTTCTTC.

This chain connects TRBV14 to TRBJ2-1, with TRBD2 matching 9 bases. The CDR3 is 15 amino acids. The germline V gene has CDR1 SGHDN and CDR2 FVKESK. V trimming: 4 bases; J trimming: 4 bases; junction bases outside the gene matches: 5. CDR3 sequence: CASSPLAGRYNEQFF. The CDR3 nucleotides read TGTGCCAGCAGCCCTCTAGCGGGACGATACAATGAGCAGTTCTTC.

V usage is TRBV6-5 and J usage is TRBJ2-7; the D gene is possibly TRBD1 (6 bases). The germline V gene encodes CDR1 MNHEY and CDR2 SVGAGI. The length of the CDR3 is 13 residues. V gave up 2 bases and J gave up 2 bases, with 7 bases separating them. The chain's CDR3 is CASSYAGAYEQYF. For the CDR3, the DNA is TGTGCCAGCAGTTACGCAGGGGCCTACGAGCAGTACTTC.

This clone was counted between two and nine times. The rearrangement uses TRBV14 and TRBJ1-2; tentative D call: TRBD1 (6 bases). V was cut by 0 bases and J by 7 bases, with 12 bases left in between. Germline CDR1 is SGHDN and CDR2 is FVKESK. The CDR3 consists of 14 residues. This chain's CDR3 is CASSQDNRAGGYTF. The CDR3 nucleotides read TGTGCCAGCAGCCAAGACAACAGGGCAGGTGGCTACACCTTC.

This sequence joins TRBV27 and TRBJ2-5; 8 nucleotides line up with TRBD1. The CDR3 is made up of 15 amino acids. Per the germline V gene, CDR1 is MNHEY and CDR2 is SMNVEV (reference sequence). With 3 bases clipped from V and 7 bases from J, the junction kept 10 bases outside the gene matches. The CDR3 bases are TGTGCCAGCAGTTTGGAGTGGCAGGGGGCAGGGACCCAGTACTTC. This codes for CASSLEWQGAGTQYF.

The rearrangement uses TRBV5-6 and TRBJ1-5, with D perhaps matching TRBD1 (5 bases). The CDR3 runs 15 residues. In germline, CDR1 is SGHDT, CDR2 YYEEEE. The V end was cut by 0 bases, the J end by 6 bases, with 13 bases between. The DNA of the CDR3 is TGTGCCAGCAGCTTGGCAAGGCAAGGGGTTCAGCCCCAGCATTTT. Translating it yields CASSLARQGVQPQHF.

This clone was found once. This chain joins TRBV25-1 and TRBJ1-3, with no clear D. The CDR3 extends over 16 amino acids. The germline gives CDR1 MGHDK, CDR2 SYGVNS. V was trimmed by 4 bases and J by 0 bases, leaving 13 bases between them. The CDR3 region has the DNA TGTGCCAGCAGTGGCTACAGTTTCATCTCTGGAAACACCATATATTTT. Translation: CASSGYSFISGNTIYF.

Comments on this clone: A read error may account for a junction end that differs from germline. The chain uses TRBV7-7 and TRBJ2-3; the match to TRBD1 covers 10 bases. CDR1 is SSHAT and CDR2 is FNYEAQ in the germline V gene (reference sequence). The CDR3 is 14 amino acids. The CDR3 DNA reads as TGTGCTAGCAGCCCGGGGACAGGGGTTCAGTCGCAGTATTTT. Amino acids: CASSPGTGVQSQYF.

This clone was picked up one time. The DNA of the CDR3 is TGTGCCAGCAGCTTAGCAAGGACAGGGGGCGGTCAGACTGAAGCTTTCTTT. Its protein is CASSLARTGGGQTEAFF. The chain joins TRBV7-8 to TRBJ1-1; the match to TRBD1 covers 11 bases. With V trimmed by 0 bases and J by 5 bases, 8 bases remained unmatched. Per germline, CDR1 SGHVS and CDR2 FQNEAQ. The CDR3 runs to 17 residues.

The CDR3 bases are TGTGCCAGCAAGGGACAGGGGGCCCTCTATGGCTACACCTTC. The encoded protein is CASKGQGALYGYTF. V usage is TRBV2 and J usage is TRBJ1-2, with TRBD1 matching over 12 bases. This CDR3 is built from 14 residues. V lost 7 bases to trimming and J lost 4 bases; unmatched junction nucleotides: 4. The V gene's germline CDR1 is SNHLY and CDR2 FYNNEI.

The chain combines TRBV7-3 with TRBJ1-6, with 7 bases matching TRBD1. Germline CDR1 reads SGHTA; CDR2 reads FQGTGA. V lost 5 bases, J lost 7 bases, and 5 bases stayed unmatched. This CDR3 has 14 residues. The CDR3 here is CASSPTGNNSPLHF. CDR3 in DNA: TGTGCCAGCAGCCCGACAGGGAACAATTCACCCCTCCACTTT.